The T cell receptor beta chain described here comes from a study of T cell responses to AZD1222 COVID-19 vaccine. Study observations and caveats: Unmutated variant regions are reportedly targeted by nearly half of spike-specific TCRs. Researchers took repertoire samples only after the peak T cell response had come.

Germline V gene data show CDR1 as MNHEY and CDR2 as SVGEGT. The germline V and J ends were trimmed by 6 bases and 6 bases, with 15 bases remaining between them. This CDR3 comprises 13 residues. To note about this clone: What it binds is unknown.

Method: immunoSEQ multiplex PCR; TCRdb's copy keeps in-frame clones and lacks some. The sample has roughly 150,000 clones, 90% seen once. The sample was peripheral blood, taken on day 0 of AZD1222 vaccination. The V call is TRBV6-2 or TRBV6-3, the J call TRBJ2-7; D is possibly TRBD1 or TRBD2 (7 bases each). This receptor was identified in an adult in good health. Here the CDR3 DNA reads TGTGCCAGCAGCAGGGGGAGGGACATCGAGCAGTACTTC. Its translation: CASSRGRDIEQYF.